What follows describes a single TCR beta chain. This clone came up a few times. It lacks a known antigen. Qualities for individual bases were not recorded, and no much larger clone is one base off. This entry comes from a study of T cell changes during pregnancy in multiple sclerosis (dated by TCRdb to the late 2010s). Study-level background: The study examined how the T cell repertoire changed over the course of pregnancy in women with multiple sclerosis.

To prepare the library, the immunoSEQ multiplex PCR assay was applied. Here the immuneACCESS table is served through TCRdb, limited to in-frame sequences with V and J called. Missing clones are a known gap in these copies; in checked studies unresolved V genes cover under half, and the rest lacks a known reason. Present in this sample are 44,000 or so clones, around 90% of which were seen just once. The ten largest clones capture over 5% of the sample. Counted from cysteine to phenylalanine, this CDR3 has 12 amino acids. This entry keeps only the CDR3 DNA: 36 bases, framed from base 1. Trimming costs V 4 bases and J 8 bases, and their ends lie 11 bases apart. For CDR1 and CDR2, the germline V gene lists SNHLY and FYNNEI.

The receptor chain draws on TRBV2 and TRBJ1-1; no confident D gene assignment can be made. Sequenced here: CD8+ T cells from peripheral blood mononuclear cells, sampled after pregnancy. This clonotype was obtained from a female donor in good health, enrolled as a control in a pregnancy study. The nucleotide sequence reads TGTGCCAGCAGTGCTCGGGGTATGGAAGCTTTCTTT. It encodes CASSARGMEAFF.